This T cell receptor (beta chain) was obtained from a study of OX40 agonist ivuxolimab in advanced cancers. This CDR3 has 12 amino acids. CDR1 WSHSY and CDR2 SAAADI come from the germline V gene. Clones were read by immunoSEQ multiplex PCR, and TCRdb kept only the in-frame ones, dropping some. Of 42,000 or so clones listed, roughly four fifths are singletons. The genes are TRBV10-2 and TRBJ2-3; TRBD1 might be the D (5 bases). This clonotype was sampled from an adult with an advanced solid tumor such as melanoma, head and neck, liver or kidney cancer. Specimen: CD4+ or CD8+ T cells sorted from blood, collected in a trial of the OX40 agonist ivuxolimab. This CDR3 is CAMGPSTDTQYF. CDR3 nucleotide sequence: TGCGCGATGGGGCCGAGCACAGATACGCAGTATTTT.